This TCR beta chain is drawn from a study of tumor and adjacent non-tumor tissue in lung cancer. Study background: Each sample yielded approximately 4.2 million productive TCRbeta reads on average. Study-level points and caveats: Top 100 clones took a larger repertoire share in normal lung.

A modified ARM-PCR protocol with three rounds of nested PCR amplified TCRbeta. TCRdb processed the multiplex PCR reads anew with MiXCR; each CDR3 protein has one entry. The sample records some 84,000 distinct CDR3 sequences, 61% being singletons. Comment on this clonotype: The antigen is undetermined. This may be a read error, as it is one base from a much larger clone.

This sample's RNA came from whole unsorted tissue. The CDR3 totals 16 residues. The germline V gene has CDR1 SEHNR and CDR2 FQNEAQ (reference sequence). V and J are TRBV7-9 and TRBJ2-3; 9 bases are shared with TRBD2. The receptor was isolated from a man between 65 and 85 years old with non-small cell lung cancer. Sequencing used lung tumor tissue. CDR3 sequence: CATSKGGGGARNTQYF. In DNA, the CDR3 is TGTGCCACCAGCAAAGGAGGCGGGGGGGCCAGAAATACGCAGTATTTT.